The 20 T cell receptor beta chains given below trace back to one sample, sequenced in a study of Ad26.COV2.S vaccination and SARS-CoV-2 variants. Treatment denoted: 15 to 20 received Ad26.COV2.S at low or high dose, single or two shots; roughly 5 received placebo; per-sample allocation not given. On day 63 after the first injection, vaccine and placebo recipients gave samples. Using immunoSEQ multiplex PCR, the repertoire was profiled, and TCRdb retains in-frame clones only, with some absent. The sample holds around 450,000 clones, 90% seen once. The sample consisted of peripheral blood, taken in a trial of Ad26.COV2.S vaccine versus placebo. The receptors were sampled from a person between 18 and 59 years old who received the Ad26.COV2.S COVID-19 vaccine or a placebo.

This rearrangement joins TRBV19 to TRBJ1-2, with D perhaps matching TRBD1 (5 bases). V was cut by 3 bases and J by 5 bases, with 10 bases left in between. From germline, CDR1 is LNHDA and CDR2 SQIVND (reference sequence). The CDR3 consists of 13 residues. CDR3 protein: CASSIGTVYGYTF. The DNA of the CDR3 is TGTGCCAGTAGTATCGGGACCGTTTATGGCTACACCTTC.

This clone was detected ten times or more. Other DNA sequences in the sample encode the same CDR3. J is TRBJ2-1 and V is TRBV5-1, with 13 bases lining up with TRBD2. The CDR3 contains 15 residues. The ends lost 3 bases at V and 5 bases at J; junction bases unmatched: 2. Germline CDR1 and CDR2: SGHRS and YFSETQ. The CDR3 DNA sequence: TGCGCCAGCAGCTCAGGACTAGCGGGAGACAATGAGCAGTTCTTC. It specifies CASSSGLAGDNEQFF. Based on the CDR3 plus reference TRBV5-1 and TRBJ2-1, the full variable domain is KAGVTQTPRYLIKTRGQQVTLSCSPISGHRSVSWYQQTPGQGLQFLFEYFSETQRNKGNFPGRFSGRQFSNSRSEMNVSTLELGDSALYLCASSSGLAGDNEQFFGPGTRLTVL.

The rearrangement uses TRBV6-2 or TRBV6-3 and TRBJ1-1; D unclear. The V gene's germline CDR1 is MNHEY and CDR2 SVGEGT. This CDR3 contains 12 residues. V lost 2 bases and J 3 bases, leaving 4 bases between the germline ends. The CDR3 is CASSYSYTEAFF. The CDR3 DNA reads TGTGCCAGCAGTTACAGCTACACTGAAGCTTTCTTT.

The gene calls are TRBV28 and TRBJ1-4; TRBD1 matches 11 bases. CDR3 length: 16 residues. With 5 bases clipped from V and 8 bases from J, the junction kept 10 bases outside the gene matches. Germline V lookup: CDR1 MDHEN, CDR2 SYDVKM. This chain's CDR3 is CASSPPDRGPAEKLFF. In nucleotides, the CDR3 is TGTGCCAGCAGTCCACCGGACAGGGGGCCGGCCGAAAAACTGTTTTTT.

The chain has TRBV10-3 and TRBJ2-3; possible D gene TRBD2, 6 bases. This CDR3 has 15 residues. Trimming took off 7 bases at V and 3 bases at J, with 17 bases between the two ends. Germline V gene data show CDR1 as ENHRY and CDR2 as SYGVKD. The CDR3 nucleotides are TGTGCCATCAATGACGGGAGTGGAGGTACAGATACGCAGTATTTT. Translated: CAINDGSGGTDTQYF.

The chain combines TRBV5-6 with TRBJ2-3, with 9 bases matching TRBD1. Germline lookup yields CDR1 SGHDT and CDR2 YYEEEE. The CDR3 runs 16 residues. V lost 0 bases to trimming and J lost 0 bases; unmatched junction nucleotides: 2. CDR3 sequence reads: CASSLVGQGSTDTQYF. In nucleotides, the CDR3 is TGTGCCAGCAGCTTGGTAGGACAGGGGAGCACAGATACGCAGTATTTT. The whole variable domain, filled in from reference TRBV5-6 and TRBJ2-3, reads DAGVTQSPTHLIKTRGQQVTLRCSPKSGHDTVSWYQQALGQGPQFIFQYYEEEERQRGNFPDRFSGHQFPNYSSELNVNALLLGDSALYLCASSLVGQGSTDTQYFGPGTRLTVL.

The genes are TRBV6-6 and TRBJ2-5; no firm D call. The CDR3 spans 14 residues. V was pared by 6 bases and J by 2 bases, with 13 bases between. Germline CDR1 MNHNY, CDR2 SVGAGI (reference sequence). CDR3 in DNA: TGTGCCAGCAGACTACCGCTCCAACAAGAGACCCAGTACTTC. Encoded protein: CASRLPLQQETQYF.

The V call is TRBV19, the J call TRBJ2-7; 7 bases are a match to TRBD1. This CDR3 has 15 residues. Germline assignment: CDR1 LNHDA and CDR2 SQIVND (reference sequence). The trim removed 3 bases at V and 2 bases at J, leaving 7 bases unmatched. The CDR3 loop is CASSILHDRAYEQYF. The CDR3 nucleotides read TGTGCCAGTAGTATCCTCCATGACAGGGCCTACGAGCAGTACTTC.

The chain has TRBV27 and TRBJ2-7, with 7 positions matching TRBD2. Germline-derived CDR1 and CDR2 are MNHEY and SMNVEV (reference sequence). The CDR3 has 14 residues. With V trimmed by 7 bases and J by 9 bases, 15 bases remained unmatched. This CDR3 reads CASNSGGVHIGQYF. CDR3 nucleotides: TGTGCCAGCAATTCGGGGGGAGTTCATATAGGGCAGTACTTC.

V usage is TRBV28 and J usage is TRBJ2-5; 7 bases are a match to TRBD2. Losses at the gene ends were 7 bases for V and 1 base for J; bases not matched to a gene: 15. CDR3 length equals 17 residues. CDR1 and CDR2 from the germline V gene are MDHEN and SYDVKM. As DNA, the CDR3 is TGTGCCAGCAACCCACCGCTCGGGACTAATCCCCAAGAGACCCAGTACTTC. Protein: CASNPPLGTNPQETQYF. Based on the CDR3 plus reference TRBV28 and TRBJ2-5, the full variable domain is DVKVTQSSRYLVKRTGEKVFLECVQDMDHENMFWYRQDPGLGLRLIYFSYDVKMKEKGDIPEGYSVSREKKERFSLILESASTNQTSMYLCASNPPLGTNPQETQYFGPGTRLLVL.

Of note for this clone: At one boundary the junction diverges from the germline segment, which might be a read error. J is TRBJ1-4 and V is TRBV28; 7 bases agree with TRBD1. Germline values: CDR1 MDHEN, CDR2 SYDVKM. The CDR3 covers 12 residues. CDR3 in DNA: TGTGCCAGCAGTCGATCAACAGGGGCCGCCCTTTTT. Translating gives CASSRSTGAALF.

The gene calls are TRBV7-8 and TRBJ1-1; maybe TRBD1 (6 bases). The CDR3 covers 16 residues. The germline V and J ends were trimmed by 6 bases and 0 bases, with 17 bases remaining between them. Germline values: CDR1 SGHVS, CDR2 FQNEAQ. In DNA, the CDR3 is TGTGCCAGCAGTCCCAGTCCTTGGACAGTGAACACTGAAGCTTTCTTT. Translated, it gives CASSPSPWTVNTEAFF.

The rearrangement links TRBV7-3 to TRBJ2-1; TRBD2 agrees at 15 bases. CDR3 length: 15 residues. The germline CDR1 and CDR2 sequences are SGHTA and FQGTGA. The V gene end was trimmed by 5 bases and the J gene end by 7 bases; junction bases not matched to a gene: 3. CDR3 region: CASSQGLAGGNEQFF. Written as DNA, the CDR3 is TGTGCCAGCAGCCAAGGACTAGCGGGAGGGAATGAGCAGTTCTTC.

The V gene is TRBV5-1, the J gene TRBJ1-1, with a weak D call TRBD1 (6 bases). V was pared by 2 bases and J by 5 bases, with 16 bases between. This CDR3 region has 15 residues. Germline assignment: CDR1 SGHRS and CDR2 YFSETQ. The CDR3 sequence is CASSLAQETGTEAFF. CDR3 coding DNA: TGCGCCAGCAGCTTAGCTCAGGAGACAGGTACTGAAGCTTTCTTT.

The CDR3 region is CAISESRDSPLHF. In nucleotides, the CDR3 is TGTGCCATCAGTGAGTCTCGGGATTCACCCCTCCACTTT. The rearrangement uses TRBV10-3 and TRBJ1-6; D gene unclear. Germline values: CDR1 ENHRY, CDR2 SYGVKD. This CDR3 comprises 13 residues. V dropped 0 bases and J dropped 8 bases, with 5 bases sitting between them.

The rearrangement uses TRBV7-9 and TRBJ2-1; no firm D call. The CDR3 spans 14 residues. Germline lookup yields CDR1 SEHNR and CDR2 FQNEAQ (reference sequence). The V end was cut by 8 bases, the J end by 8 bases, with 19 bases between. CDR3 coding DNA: TGTGCCAGCGCGGTGTTCAGCGCCCCCCATGAGCAGTTCTTC. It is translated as CASAVFSAPHEQFF.

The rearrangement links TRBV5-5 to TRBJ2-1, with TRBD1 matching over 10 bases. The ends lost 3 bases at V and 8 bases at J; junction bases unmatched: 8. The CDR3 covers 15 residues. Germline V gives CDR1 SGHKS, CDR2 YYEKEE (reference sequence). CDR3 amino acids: CASSWGQGLLDEQFF. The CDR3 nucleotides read TGTGCCAGCAGCTGGGGACAGGGGCTCCTGGATGAGCAGTTCTTC.

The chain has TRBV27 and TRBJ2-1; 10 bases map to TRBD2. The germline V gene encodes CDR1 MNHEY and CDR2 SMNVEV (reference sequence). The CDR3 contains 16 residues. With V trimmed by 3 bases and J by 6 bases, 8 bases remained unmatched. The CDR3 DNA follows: TGTGCCAGCAGTTTTGACACTAGCGGGATGTTCAATGAGCAGTTCTTC. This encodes CASSFDTSGMFNEQFF.

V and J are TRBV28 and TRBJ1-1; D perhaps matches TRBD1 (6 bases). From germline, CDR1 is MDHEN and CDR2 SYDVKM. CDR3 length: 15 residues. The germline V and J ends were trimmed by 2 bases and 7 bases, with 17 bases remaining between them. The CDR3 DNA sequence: TGTGCCAGCAGTTTACCAGGCAGGGGCAAGGATGAAGCTTTCTTT. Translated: CASSLPGRGKDEAFF.

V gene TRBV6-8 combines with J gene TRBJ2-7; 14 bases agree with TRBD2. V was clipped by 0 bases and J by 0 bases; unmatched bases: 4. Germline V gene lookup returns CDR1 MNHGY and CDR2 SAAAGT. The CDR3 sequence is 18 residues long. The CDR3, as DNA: TGTGCCAGCAGTTACTCTGGGACTAGCGGGGGAAACTCCTACGAGCAGTACTTC. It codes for CASSYSGTSGGNSYEQYF.